This T cell receptor beta chain derives from a study of siplizumab effects on memory and regulatory T cells. Overall study findings and caveats: Tracing alloreactive clones into unstimulated subsets worked for only a minor fraction of them. Confirmation that proliferating Tregs from siplizumab cultures had suppressive function was not obtained. Both greater diversity than memory cells and a major contribution to the alloresponse seemed to characterize naive T cells.

Generated by immunoSEQ multiplex PCR, the TCRdb table keeps only in-frame clones and is missing some. The sample holds approximately 100,000 clones, more than 85% seen once. V lost 5 bases and J lost 0; bases outside the gene matches: 12. This CDR3 is 18 amino acids long. Germline values: CDR1 MNHEY, CDR2 SMNVEV (reference sequence). This clone has only one observation. Its target is not known. This chain uses TRBV27 with TRBJ2-3; TRBD1 matches 9 bases. The TCR was taken from a human donor in good health. Some clones in this sample may be carry-over from other donors' samples. Sequencing used CD4+ T cells sorted from blood. CDR3 amino acids: CASSVGTGFFGSTDTQYF. In DNA, the CDR3 is TGTGCCAGCAGTGTAGGGACAGGGTTTTTCGGTAGCACAGATACGCAGTATTTT.